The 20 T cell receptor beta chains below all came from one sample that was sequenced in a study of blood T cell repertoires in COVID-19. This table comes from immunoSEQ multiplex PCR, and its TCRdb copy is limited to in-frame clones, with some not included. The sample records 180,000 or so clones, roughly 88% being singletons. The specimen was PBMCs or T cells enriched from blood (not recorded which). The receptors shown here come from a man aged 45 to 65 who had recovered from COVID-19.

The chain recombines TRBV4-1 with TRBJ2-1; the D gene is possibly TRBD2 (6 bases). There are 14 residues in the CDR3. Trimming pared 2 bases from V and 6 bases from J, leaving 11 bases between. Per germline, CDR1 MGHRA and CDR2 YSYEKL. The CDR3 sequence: CASSQSGSSNEQFF. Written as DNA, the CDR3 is TGCGCCAGCAGCCAATCCGGGAGCTCCAATGAGCAGTTCTTC.

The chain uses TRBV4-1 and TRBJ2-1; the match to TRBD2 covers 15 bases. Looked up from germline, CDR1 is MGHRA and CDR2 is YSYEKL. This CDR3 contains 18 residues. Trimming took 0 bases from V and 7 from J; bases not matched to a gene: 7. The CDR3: CASSQDFPGLAGGNEQFF. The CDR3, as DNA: TGCGCCAGCAGCCAAGATTTCCCAGGACTAGCGGGGGGGAATGAGCAGTTCTTC.

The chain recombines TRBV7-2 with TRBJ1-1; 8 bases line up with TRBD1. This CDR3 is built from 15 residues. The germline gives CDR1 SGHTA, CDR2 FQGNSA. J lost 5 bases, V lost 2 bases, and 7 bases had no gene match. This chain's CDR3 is CASSLMPGGKTEAFF. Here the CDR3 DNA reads TGTGCCAGCAGCTTAATGCCAGGGGGCAAAACTGAAGCTTTCTTT.

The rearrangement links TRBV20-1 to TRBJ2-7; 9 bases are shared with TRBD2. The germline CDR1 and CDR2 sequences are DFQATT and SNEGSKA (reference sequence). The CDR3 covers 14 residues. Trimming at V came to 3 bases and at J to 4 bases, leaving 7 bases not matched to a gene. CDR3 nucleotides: TGCAGTGCTAGTTCCGGGACTAGCATGTACGAGCAGTACTTC. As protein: CSASSGTSMYEQYF.

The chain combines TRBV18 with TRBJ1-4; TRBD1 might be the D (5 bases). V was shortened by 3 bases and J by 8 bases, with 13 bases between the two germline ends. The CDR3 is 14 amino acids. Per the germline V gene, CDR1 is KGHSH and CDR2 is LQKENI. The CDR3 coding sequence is TGTGCCAGCTCACCTCCGGGGGGAAGAGAAAAACTGTTTTTT. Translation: CASSPPGGREKLFF.

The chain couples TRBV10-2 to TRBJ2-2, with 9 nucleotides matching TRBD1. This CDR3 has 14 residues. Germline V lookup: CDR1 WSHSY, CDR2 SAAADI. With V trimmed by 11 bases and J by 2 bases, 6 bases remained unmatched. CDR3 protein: CAGGTGQNTGELFF. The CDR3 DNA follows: TGCGCCGGCGGGACAGGGCAAAACACCGGGGAGCTGTTTTTT.

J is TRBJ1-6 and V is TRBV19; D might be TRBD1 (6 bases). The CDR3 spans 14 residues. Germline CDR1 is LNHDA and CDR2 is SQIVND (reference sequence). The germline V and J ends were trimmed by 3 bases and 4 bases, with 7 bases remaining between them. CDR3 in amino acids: CASSIGQYNSPLHF. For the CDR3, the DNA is TGTGCCAGTAGTATTGGACAGTATAATTCACCCCTCCACTTT.

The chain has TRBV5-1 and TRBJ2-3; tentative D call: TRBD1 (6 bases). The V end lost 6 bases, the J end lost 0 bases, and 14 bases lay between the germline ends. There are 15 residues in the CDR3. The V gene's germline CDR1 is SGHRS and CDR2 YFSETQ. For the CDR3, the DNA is TGCGCCAGCACAATGGGACAAGCCAGCACAGATACGCAGTATTTT. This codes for CASTMGQASTDTQYF.

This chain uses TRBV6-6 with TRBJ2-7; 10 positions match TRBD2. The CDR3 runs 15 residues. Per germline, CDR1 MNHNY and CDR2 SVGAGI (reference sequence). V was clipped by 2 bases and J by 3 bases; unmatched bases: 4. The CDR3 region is CASSYRASGGYEQYF. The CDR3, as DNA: TGTGCCAGCAGTTACAGGGCTAGCGGGGGCTACGAGCAGTACTTC.

The CDR3 nucleotides read TGTGCCAGCAGCTTTTGGAACCGGGACAGTAACTATGGCTACACCTTC. Amino acids: CASSFWNRDSNYGYTF. This chain uses TRBV5-5 with TRBJ1-2, with 7 bases lining up with TRBD1. The CDR3 sequence is 16 residues long. From germline, CDR1 is SGHKS and CDR2 YYEKEE (reference sequence). V shed 2 bases and J 1 base; nucleotides not matched to a gene: 8.

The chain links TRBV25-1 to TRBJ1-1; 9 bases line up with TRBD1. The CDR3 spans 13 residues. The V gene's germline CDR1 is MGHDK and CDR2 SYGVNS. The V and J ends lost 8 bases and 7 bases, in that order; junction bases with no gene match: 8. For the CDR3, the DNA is TGTGCCAGCCAGACAGGGGGGGCCTTTGAAGCTTTCTTT. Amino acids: CASQTGGAFEAFF.

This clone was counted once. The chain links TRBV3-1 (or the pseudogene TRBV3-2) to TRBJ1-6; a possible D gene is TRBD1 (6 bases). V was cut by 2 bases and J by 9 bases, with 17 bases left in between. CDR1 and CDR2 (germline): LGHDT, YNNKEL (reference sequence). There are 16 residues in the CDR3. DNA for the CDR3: TGTGCCAGCAGCCAACCCCGGGGGGGGCGGATTTCACCCCTCCACTTT. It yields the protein CASSQPRGGRISPLHF.

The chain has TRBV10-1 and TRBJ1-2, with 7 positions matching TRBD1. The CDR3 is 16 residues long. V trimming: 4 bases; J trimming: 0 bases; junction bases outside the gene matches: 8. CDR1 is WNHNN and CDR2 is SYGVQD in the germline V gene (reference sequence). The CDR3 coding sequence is TGCGCCAGCAGTGTGGACAGGAATCCCTCTAACTATGGCTACACCTTC. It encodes CASSVDRNPSNYGYTF.

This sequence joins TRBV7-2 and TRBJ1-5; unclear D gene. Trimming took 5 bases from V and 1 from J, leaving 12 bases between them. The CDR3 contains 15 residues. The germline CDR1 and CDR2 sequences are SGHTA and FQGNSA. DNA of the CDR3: TGTGCCAGCAGCCCCAGCCGAGGGAGCAATCAGCCCCAGCATTTT. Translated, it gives CASSPSRGSNQPQHF.

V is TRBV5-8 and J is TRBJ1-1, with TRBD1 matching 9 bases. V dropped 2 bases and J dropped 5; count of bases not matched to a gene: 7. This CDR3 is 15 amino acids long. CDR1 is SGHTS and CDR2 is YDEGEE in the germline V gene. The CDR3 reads CASSLSGQGWTEAFF. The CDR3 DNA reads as TGTGCCAGCAGCTTATCGGGACAGGGTTGGACTGAAGCTTTCTTT. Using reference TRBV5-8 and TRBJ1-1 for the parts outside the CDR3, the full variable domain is EAGVTQSPTHLIKTRGQQATLRCSPISGHTSVYWYQQALGLGLQFLLWYDEGEERNRGNFPPRFSGRQFPNYSSELNVNALELEDSALYLCASSLSGQGWTEAFFGQGTRLTVV.

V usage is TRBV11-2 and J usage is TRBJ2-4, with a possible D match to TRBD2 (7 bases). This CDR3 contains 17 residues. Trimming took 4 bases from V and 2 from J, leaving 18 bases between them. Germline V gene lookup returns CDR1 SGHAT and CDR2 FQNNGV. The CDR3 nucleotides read TGTGCCAGCAGCTCCGACTCGGCGGGGGCTTCCAAAAACATTCAGTACTTC. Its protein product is CASSSDSAGASKNIQYF.

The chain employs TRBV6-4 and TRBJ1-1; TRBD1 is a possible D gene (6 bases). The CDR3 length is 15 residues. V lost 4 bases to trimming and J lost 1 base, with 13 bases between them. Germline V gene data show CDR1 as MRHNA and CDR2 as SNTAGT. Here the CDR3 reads CASSVSDSGNTEAFF. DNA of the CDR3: TGTGCCAGCAGTGTTTCGGACAGCGGGAACACTGAAGCTTTCTTT.

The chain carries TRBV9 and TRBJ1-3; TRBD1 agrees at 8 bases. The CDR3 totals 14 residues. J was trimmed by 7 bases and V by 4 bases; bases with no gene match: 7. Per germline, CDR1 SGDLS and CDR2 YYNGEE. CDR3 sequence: CASSPRTGGNTIYF. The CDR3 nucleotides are TGTGCCAGCAGCCCTCGTACAGGGGGGAACACCATATATTTT.

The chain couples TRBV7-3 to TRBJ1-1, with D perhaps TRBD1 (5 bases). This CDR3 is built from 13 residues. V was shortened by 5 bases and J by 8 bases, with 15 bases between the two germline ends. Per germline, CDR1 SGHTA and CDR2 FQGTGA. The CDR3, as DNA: TGTGCCAGCAGCGACTGGAGGGGCCCCGAAGCTTTCTTT. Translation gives CASSDWRGPEAFF.

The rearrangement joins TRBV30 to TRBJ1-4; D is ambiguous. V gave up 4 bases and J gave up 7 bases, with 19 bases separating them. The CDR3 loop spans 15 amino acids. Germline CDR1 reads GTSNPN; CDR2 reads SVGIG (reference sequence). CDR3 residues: CAWMRSQFTAEKLFF. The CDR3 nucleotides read TGTGCCTGGATGAGGTCCCAGTTCACGGCTGAAAAACTGTTTTTT.